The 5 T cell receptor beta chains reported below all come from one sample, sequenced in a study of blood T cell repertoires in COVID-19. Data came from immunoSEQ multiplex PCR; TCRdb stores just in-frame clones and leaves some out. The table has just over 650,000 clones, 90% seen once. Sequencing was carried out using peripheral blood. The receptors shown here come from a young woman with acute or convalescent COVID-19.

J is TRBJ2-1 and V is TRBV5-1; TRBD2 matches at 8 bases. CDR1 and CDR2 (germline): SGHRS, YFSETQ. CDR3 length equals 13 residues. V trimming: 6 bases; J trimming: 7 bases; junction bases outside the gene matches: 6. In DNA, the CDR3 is TGCGCCAGCAAAACTAGCGGTGCTAATGAGCAGTTCTTC. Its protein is CASKTSGANEQFF. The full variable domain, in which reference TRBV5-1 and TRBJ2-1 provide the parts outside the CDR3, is KAGVTQTPRYLIKTRGQQVTLSCSPISGHRSVSWYQQTPGQGLQFLFEYFSETQRNKGNFPGRFSGRQFSNSRSEMNVSTLELGDSALYLCASKTSGANEQFFGPGTRLTVL.

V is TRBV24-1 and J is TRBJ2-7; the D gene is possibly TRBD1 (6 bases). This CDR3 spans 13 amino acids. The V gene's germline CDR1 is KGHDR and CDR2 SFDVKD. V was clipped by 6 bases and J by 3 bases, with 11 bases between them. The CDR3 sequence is CATSPGTLYEQYF. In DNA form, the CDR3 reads TGTGCCACCAGTCCCGGGACACTCTACGAGCAGTACTTC.

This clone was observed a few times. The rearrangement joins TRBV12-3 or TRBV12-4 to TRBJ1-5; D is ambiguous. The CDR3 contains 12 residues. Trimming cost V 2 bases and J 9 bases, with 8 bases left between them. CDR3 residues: CASSLRGRPQHF. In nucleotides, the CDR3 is TGTGCCAGCAGTTTACGGGGAAGGCCCCAGCATTTT.

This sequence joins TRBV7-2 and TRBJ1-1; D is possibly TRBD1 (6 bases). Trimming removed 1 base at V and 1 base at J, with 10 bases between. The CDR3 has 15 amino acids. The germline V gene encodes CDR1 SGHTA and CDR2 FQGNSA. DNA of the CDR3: TGTGCCAGCAGCTTAGAGGGGGGGGCGAACACTGAAGCTTTCTTT. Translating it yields CASSLEGGANTEAFF.

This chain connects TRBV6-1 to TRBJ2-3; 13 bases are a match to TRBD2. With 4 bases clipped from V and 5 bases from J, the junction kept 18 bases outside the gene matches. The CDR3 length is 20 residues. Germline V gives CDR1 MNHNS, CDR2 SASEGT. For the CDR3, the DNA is TGTGCCAGCAGTGGCCTAACCGGACTAGCGGGGGTCCCGCGGGGAGATACGCAGTATTTT. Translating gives CASSGLTGLAGVPRGDTQYF.